The present T cell receptor beta chain was sequenced within a study of cytomegalovirus exposure and HLA in healthy donors. Notes on the study in general: In vitro confirmation showed three CMV-associated chains to be CMV antigen specific. A missense variant in DCLRE1C was later tied to TCR beta V- and J-gene trimming. Most sequenced TCRs were rare (though some public TCRs occurred in many donors).

Primers for the PCR totalled 60 Vbeta and 13 Jbeta. In the original analysis: Some 10 million of 70 million to 80 million unique TCR beta chains were shared, per a later count. The data were produced by immunoSEQ multiplex PCR, yet TCRdb's version contains in-frame clones alone and is incomplete. That table furnishes V, J and clone size, whereas the DNA furnished D and trimming. The sample is made up of tens of thousands of clones, and the top ten hold 3.5% to 4% of it. V lost 1 base and J lost 0; bases outside the gene matches: 7. Germline CDR1 GTSNPN, CDR2 SVGIG (reference sequence). The CDR3 is 16 residues long. On this clone itself: The antigen is unknown.

This chain connects TRBV30 to TRBJ2-7, with 9 bases lining up with TRBD1. This receptor was taken from a man aged 18 to 29 in good health and CMV-seropositive. Material: PBMCs. CDR3 sequence: CAWSGPGTGSSYEQYF. The CDR3 coding sequence is TGTGCCTGGAGTGGCCCTGGGACAGGGAGCTCCTACGAGCAGTACTTC.